This T cell receptor beta chain was recorded in a study of blood T cell repertoires in COVID-19 (dated by TCRdb to the early 2020s). For the wider study: The collaborator samples originated in the United States, Italy and Spain and spanned the acute and convalescent phases of COVID-19. The material from the prospective study consisted of cDNA or gDNA derived from T cells, B-cell-depleted T cells, or PBMCs. The dataset comprised deeply sampled blood TCRbeta repertoires from subjects exposed to, actively infected with, or recovered from COVID-19. A freely available public database, intended as a resource for researchers studying the immune response to SARS-CoV-2, is where the repertoires were released. Samples came from the ongoing ImmuneRACE study (first 160 participants) plus 1,254 subjects from 6 global collaborators. The sample metadata nearly always contained a de-identified subject ID, COVID-19 status, age in years and sex. Where HLA class I and class II types were available, the types were taken from metadata supplied by the sample provider, not from assay-based typing. The paper as a whole reports these results and caveats: The quantity of clinical and demographic metadata differed by source and by participant and was supplied without curation.

Each collaborating institution followed its own protocols to collect whole blood in K2EDTA tubes. For TCRbeta analysis, collaborators shipped samples in one of three forms: frozen whole blood, isolated PBMCs, or DNA extracted from either of those sample types. TCRbeta CDR3 regions were amplified from genomic DNA using the immunoSEQ Assay, a bias-controlled multiplex PCR. In the paper's pipeline: The number of nucleated cells in each sample was estimated by amplification of reference gene primers within the assay. Sequence reads were collapsed and filtered to measure the absolute abundance of every unique TCRbeta CDR3 rearrangement. For each sample, productive Simpson clonality was calculated as the square root of Simpson's diversity index over productive rearrangements. TCRdb's version of the immuneACCESS table is confined to in-frame rearrangements and falls short of the full clone set. An unresolved V gene accounts for under half of the shortfall where checked; the remainder is of unknown origin. V, J and clone size derive from that table, while D and trimming were established from the DNA sequence. The sample contains about 210,000 clones, 84% of them found a single time. Of the sample, 9.7% falls within the top ten clones.

The CDR3 sequence holds 15 residues, the cysteine and phenylalanine included. The CDR3 DNA has 45 bases and is translated from base 1. The germline V gene yields MDHEN for CDR1 and SYDVKM for CDR2. Clipping removes 6 bases from V and 6 bases from J, with 6 as the unmatched junction base count. As concerns this clone: Its cognate antigen has yet to be identified. Base quality data are lacking; no much larger clone is found one base away.

The chain is assembled from TRBV28 and TRBJ1-6; the central 9 bases match TRBD1. This clonotype originated in a man between 50 and 59 years old with active or convalescent COVID-19. The specimen sequenced was peripheral blood. The sequenced DNA: TGTGCCAGCAGCCCACGGGACAGGGCTAATTCACCCCTCCACTTT. It specifies CASSPRDRANSPLHF. The CDR3 plus the reference TRBV28 and TRBJ1-6 genes for the other parts give the full variable domain: DVKVTQSSRYLVKRTGEKVFLECVQDMDHENMFWYRQDPGLGLRLIYFSYDVKMKEKGDIPEGYSVSREKKERFSLILESASTNQTSMYLCASSPRDRANSPLHFGNGTRLTVT.